The sample holds many counts of the clone carrying this T cell receptor (beta chain). Antigen: not known. This sample was taken from a study of breast tumors, draining lymph nodes, adjacent tissues. Between the trimmed V and J ends, which lost 1 base and 6 bases, there was a span of 19 bases. CDR3 length: 16 residues. In germline, CDR1 is SGHRS, CDR2 YFSETQ. Axillary draining lymph nodes of breast cancer patients supplied the node samples. Regarding the study as a whole: Tumors had less TCR diversity than lymph nodes, more than nontumor tissue. The lymph node origin of tumor T cells was framed as consistent with a hypothesis, not demonstrated. Most tumor T cells seemingly derive from lymph node, then expand in tumor.

TCRdb ran MiXCR on the multiplex PCR reads and lists one entry per CDR3 protein. The sample has 270,000 or so distinct CDR3 sequences; 30% are singletons. The TCR sequence derives from a female donor with breast cancer. Some clones in this sample may be carry-over from other donors' samples. Source material: axillary lymph node tissue. The chain employs TRBV5-1 and TRBJ1-2; tentatively, D is TRBD1 (5 bases). The CDR3 sequence is CASSLTPTGTEHGYTF. In nucleotides, the CDR3 is TGCGCCAGCAGCTTGACTCCGACCGGGACCGAACATGGCTACACCTTC.